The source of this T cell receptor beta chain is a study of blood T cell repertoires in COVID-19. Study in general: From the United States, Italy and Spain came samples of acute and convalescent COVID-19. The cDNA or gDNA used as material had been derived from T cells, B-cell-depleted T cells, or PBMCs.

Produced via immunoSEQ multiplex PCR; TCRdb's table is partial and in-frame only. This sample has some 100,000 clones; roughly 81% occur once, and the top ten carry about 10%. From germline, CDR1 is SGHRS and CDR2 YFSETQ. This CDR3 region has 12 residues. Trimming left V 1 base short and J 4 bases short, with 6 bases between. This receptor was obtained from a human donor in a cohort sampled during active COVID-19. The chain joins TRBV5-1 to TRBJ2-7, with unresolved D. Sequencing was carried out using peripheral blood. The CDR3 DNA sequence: TGCGCCAGCAGCTTGACAGATTACGAGCAGTACTTC. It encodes CASSLTDYEQYF.